The 32 T cell receptor beta chains below come from one sample, sequenced in a study of T cell responses to AZD1222 COVID-19 vaccine. This table comes from immunoSEQ multiplex PCR, and its TCRdb copy is limited to in-frame clones, with some not included. This sample has 150,000 to 200,000 clones, with more than 75% found just once. The specimen comprised peripheral blood, sampled 28 days after the second AZD1222 dose. Source of these receptors: an adult who received the AZD1222 COVID-19 vaccine.

J is TRBJ1-2 and V is TRBV12-3 or TRBV12-4, with a tentative D call TRBD1 (5 bases). The CDR3 length is 13 residues. Trimming left V 5 bases short and J 2 bases short, with 9 bases between. The CDR3, as DNA: TGTGCCAGCAGTCCGGACAACAACTATGGCTACACCTTC. Translation: CASSPDNNYGYTF.

This rearrangement joins TRBV29-1 to TRBJ2-1; 9 bases line up with TRBD1. CDR1 is SQVTM and CDR2 is ANQGSEA in the germline V gene. The length of the CDR3 is 14 residues. The trim removed 0 bases at V and 7 bases at J, leaving 4 bases unmatched. The DNA of the CDR3 is TGCAGCGTTGAAGAAGGGGGACAGGGTAATGAGCAGTTCTTC. It codes for CSVEEGGQGNEQFF.

The V call is TRBV11-2, the J call TRBJ2-5, with 12 positions matching TRBD2. Germline V gene data show CDR1 as SGHAT and CDR2 as FQNNGV. V dropped 1 base and J dropped 5; count of bases not matched to a gene: 5. The CDR3 totals 16 residues. CDR3 DNA sequence: TGTGCCAGCAGCTTAGCTAGCGGGAGGGCCTATGAGACCCAGTACTTC. It is translated as CASSLASGRAYETQYF.

Of note for this clone: This CDR3 is also generated by other DNA sequences in the sample. This rearrangement joins TRBV5-1 to TRBJ1-1, with D uncertain. Trimming pared 0 bases from V and 1 base from J, leaving 4 bases between. Per the germline V gene, CDR1 is SGHRS and CDR2 is YFSETQ. The CDR3 loop spans 13 amino acids. CDR3 loop: CASSLEENTEAFF. CDR3 nucleotide sequence: TGCGCCAGCAGCTTGGAAGAGAACACTGAAGCTTTCTTT.

The gene calls are TRBV27 and TRBJ2-2, with 11 bases that match TRBD2. The V and J ends lost 5 bases and 5 bases, in that order; junction bases with no gene match: 7. The length of the CDR3 is 16 residues. Germline V gene data show CDR1 as MNHEY and CDR2 as SMNVEV (reference sequence). CDR3 coding DNA: TGTGCCAGCAGTATGTCCGGGACTAGCGGAACCGGGGAGCTGTTTTTT. Its protein is CASSMSGTSGTGELFF.

The V and J genes are TRBV28 and TRBJ2-5, with TRBD2 matching over 9 bases. The CDR3 runs to 17 residues. V dropped 3 bases and J dropped 0; count of bases not matched to a gene: 8. Germline values: CDR1 MDHEN, CDR2 SYDVKM. The CDR3 sequence: CASSFGAGGTYQETQYF. The CDR3 DNA reads TGTGCCAGCAGTTTTGGAGCGGGAGGCACGTACCAAGAGACCCAGTACTTC.

This clone is a singleton in its sample. The V call is TRBV9, the J call TRBJ1-2, with TRBD1 as a possible D gene (6 bases). There are 12 residues in the CDR3. Per the germline V gene, CDR1 is SGDLS and CDR2 is YYNGEE. Trimming stripped 2 bases from V and 4 bases from J, with 6 bases between. The CDR3 DNA reads TGTGCCAGCAGCGTGACAGGCTATGGCTACACCTTC. Residues: CASSVTGYGYTF. Full variable domain (outside the CDR3, taken from reference TRBV9 and TRBJ1-2): DSGVTQTPKHLITATGQRVTLRCSPRSGDLSVYWYQQSLDQGLQFLIQYYNGEERAKGNILERFSAQQFPDLHSELNLSSLELGDSALYFCASSVTGYGYTFGSGTRLTVV.

The chain employs TRBV29-1 and TRBJ2-1; 12 bases fit TRBD2. The CDR3 spans 14 residues. The V segment lost 1 base and the J segment 8 bases; nucleotides outside the gene matches: 3. From germline, CDR1 is SQVTM and CDR2 ANQGSEA. The CDR3, as DNA: TGCAGCGTTGAAGGGCTAGCGGGAGGGGATGAGCAGTTCTTC. Amino acids: CSVEGLAGGDEQFF.

The genes are TRBV9 and TRBJ2-3; 8 bases map to TRBD2. The CDR3 totals 14 residues. Losses at the gene ends were 7 bases for V and 3 bases for J; bases not matched to a gene: 7. CDR1 SGDLS and CDR2 YYNGEE come from the germline V gene. Here the CDR3 DNA reads TGTGCCAGCGCCTCCGGGGGGGTGACAGATACGCAGTATTTT. Its protein is CASASGGVTDTQYF.

The chain employs TRBV5-1 and TRBJ2-5, with 13 bases fitting TRBD2. This CDR3 has 16 residues. Germline values: CDR1 SGHRS, CDR2 YFSETQ. V was pared by 4 bases and J by 5 bases, with 8 bases of the junction left unmatched. The CDR3 loop is CASSPSLAGGGETQYF. The CDR3 DNA reads as TGCGCCAGCAGCCCCTCACTAGCGGGAGGGGGCGAGACCCAGTACTTC.

The rearrangement uses TRBV19 and TRBJ2-3; 14 bases are a match to TRBD2. This CDR3 is 18 amino acids long. The trim removed 0 bases at V and 6 bases at J, leaving 8 bases unmatched. Germline V gene data show CDR1 as LNHDA and CDR2 as SQIVND (reference sequence). The CDR3 spells CASSIDPPGLAGADTQYF. CDR3 in DNA: TGTGCCAGTAGTATAGACCCCCCGGGACTAGCGGGAGCTGATACGCAGTATTTT.

The chain couples TRBV5-1 to TRBJ1-1, with a possible D match to TRBD1 (6 bases). The germline V and J ends were trimmed by 4 bases and 4 bases, with 14 bases remaining between them. The CDR3 runs 14 residues. The germline V gene encodes CDR1 SGHRS and CDR2 YFSETQ. Here the CDR3 reads CASSLRGGGTEAFF. In DNA, the CDR3 is TGCGCCAGCAGCCTGAGGGGAGGGGGCACTGAAGCTTTCTTT.

About this clone: The junction differs from germline at one of its ends, possibly a read error. The CDR3 loop reads CASSLGGDYTDTQYF. The DNA for the CDR3 is TGTGCTAGCAGCTTAGGAGGGGATTACACAGATACGCAGTATTTT. The chain carries TRBV7-7 and TRBJ2-3; D might be TRBD2 (6 bases). The CDR3 runs 15 residues. The V gene's germline CDR1 is SSHAT and CDR2 FNYEAQ (reference sequence). Full variable domain (rest looked up from reference TRBV7-7 and TRBJ2-3): GAGVSQSPRYKVTKRGQDVTLRCDPISSHATLYWYQQALGQGPEFLTYFNYEAQPDKSGLPSDRFSAERPEGSISTLTIQRTEQRDSAMYRCASSLGGDYTDTQYFGPGTRLTVL.

The chain employs TRBV5-5 and TRBJ1-5; D uncertain. Germline V gene lookup returns CDR1 SGHKS and CDR2 YYEKEE (reference sequence). V was cut by 1 base and J by 0 bases, with 8 bases left in between. The CDR3 runs to 15 residues. Here the CDR3 reads CASSLQPYSNQPQHF. In DNA, the CDR3 is TGTGCCAGCAGCTTGCAACCTTATAGCAATCAGCCCCAGCATTTT. Full variable domain (outside the CDR3, taken from reference TRBV5-5 and TRBJ1-5): DAGVTQSPTHLIKTRGQQVTLRCSPISGHKSVSWYQQVLGQGPQFIFQYYEKEERGRGNFPDRFSARQFPNYSSELNVNALLLGDSALYLCASSLQPYSNQPQHFGDGTRLSIL.

The chain combines TRBV9 with TRBJ1-1; D not resolved. This CDR3 contains 13 residues. Between the trimmed V and J ends, which lost 6 bases and 1 base, there was a span of 10 bases. Looked up from germline, CDR1 is SGDLS and CDR2 is YYNGEE. The CDR3 sequence is CASTQPGNTEAFF. DNA of the CDR3: TGTGCCAGCACCCAGCCGGGGAACACTGAAGCTTTCTTT.

V usage is TRBV28 and J usage is TRBJ1-1; 10 nucleotides align to TRBD1. Germline V gives CDR1 MDHEN, CDR2 SYDVKM. This CDR3 is 14 amino acids long. V was pared by 7 bases and J by 5 bases, with 7 bases of the junction left unmatched. The CDR3 reads CASTPGQGWTEAFF. DNA of the CDR3: TGTGCCAGCACACCGGGACAGGGGTGGACTGAAGCTTTCTTT.

The chain combines TRBV14 with TRBJ2-3; possible D gene TRBD1, 5 bases. The ends were cut back, 4 bases at V and 6 bases at J, with 11 bases in the middle. In germline, CDR1 is SGHDN, CDR2 FVKESK. The length of the CDR3 is 13 residues. Here the CDR3 DNA reads TGTGCCAGCAGCCTCAACCCAGGGGATACGCAGTATTTT. It is translated as CASSLNPGDTQYF.

The rearrangement joins TRBV5-1 to TRBJ2-1, with 10 positions matching TRBD1. Germline V gives CDR1 SGHRS, CDR2 YFSETQ. V lost 4 bases and J lost 10; bases outside the gene matches: 8. The CDR3 sequence is 14 residues long. CDR3 in amino acids: CASSTRQGAEEQFF. The DNA for the CDR3 is TGCGCCAGCAGCACCAGACAGGGGGCGGAGGAGCAGTTCTTC.

The chain carries TRBV27 and TRBJ2-1; 9 positions match TRBD2. From germline, CDR1 is MNHEY and CDR2 SMNVEV (reference sequence). CDR3 length: 13 amino acids. V shed 6 bases, J shed 8 bases, and the junction held 5 bases outside the gene matches. The CDR3 region has the DNA TGTGCCAGCAGCCCCGGGACTAGCTATGAGCAGTTCTTC. Protein product: CASSPGTSYEQFF.

V is TRBV6-5 and J is TRBJ1-1; the D gene is possibly TRBD1 (6 bases). Germline V lookup: CDR1 MNHEY, CDR2 SVGAGI. Trimming stripped 7 bases from V and 11 bases from J, with 20 bases between. This CDR3 comprises 13 residues. CDR3 sequence reads: CASTLPGGREAFF. The CDR3 nucleotides read TGTGCCAGCACTCTACCGGGGGGGCGGGAGGCTTTCTTT.

V gene TRBV27 combines with J gene TRBJ1-1; D unclear. Germline V gene sequence: CDR1 MNHEY, CDR2 SMNVEV (reference sequence). Trimming took off 3 bases at V and 5 bases at J, with 4 bases between the two ends. This CDR3 is 11 amino acids long. As DNA, the CDR3 is TGTGCCAGCAGTTTGGGTACTGAAGCTTTCTTT. Its translation is CASSLGTEAFF.

The genes are TRBV19 and TRBJ1-1; 7 nucleotides match TRBD1. V shed 7 bases, J shed 1 base, and the junction held 9 bases outside the gene matches. Germline lookup yields CDR1 LNHDA and CDR2 SQIVND (reference sequence). The CDR3 extends over 15 amino acids. In nucleotides, the CDR3 is TGTGCCAGTACCTATAGCGACAGGGAGAACACTGAAGCTTTCTTT. It yields the protein CASTYSDRENTEAFF.

This clone was seen just once. This chain uses TRBV2 with TRBJ2-7; D possibly corresponds to TRBD1 (8 bases). V lost 4 bases, J lost 6 bases, and 13 bases lay in between. The CDR3 has 13 residues. Germline-derived CDR1 and CDR2 are SNHLY and FYNNEI. This chain's CDR3 is CASSVDREGEQYF. CDR3 sequence (DNA): TGTGCCAGCAGTGTGGACAGGGAGGGCGAGCAGTACTTC.

The chain carries TRBV28 and TRBJ1-4; D uncertain. The V gene's germline CDR1 is MDHEN and CDR2 SYDVKM. Deletions cut 1 base from V and 7 bases from J, with 10 bases between. This CDR3 is built from 14 residues. CDR3 amino acids: CASSLSGNSEKLFF. CDR3 sequence (DNA): TGTGCCAGCAGTTTATCGGGGAATAGTGAAAAACTGTTTTTT.

The rearrangement joins TRBV28 to TRBJ2-2, with 7 nucleotides matching TRBD2. Germline CDR1 is MDHEN and CDR2 is SYDVKM. The trim removed 8 bases at V and 4 bases at J, leaving 13 bases unmatched. This CDR3 contains 16 residues. CDR3 coding DNA: TGTGCCAGCGTCGTGACGGCTAGCGGTTCCACCGGGGAGCTGTTTTTT. This translates into CASVVTASGSTGELFF. Combining the CDR3 with reference TRBV28 and TRBJ2-2 gives the whole variable domain DVKVTQSSRYLVKRTGEKVFLECVQDMDHENMFWYRQDPGLGLRLIYFSYDVKMKEKGDIPEGYSVSREKKERFSLILESASTNQTSMYLCASVVTASGSTGELFFGEGSRLTVL.

The chain employs TRBV6-2 or TRBV6-3 and TRBJ1-2; no reliable D call. The germline CDR1 and CDR2 sequences are MNHEY and SVGEGT. Trimming pared 4 bases from V and 4 bases from J, leaving 16 bases between. This CDR3 spans 15 amino acids. CDR3 amino acids: CASSFGEAEVYGYTF. CDR3 bases: TGTGCCAGCAGTTTCGGAGAGGCGGAGGTCTATGGCTACACCTTC.

The chain couples TRBV6-1 to TRBJ2-4; D may correspond to TRBD1 or TRBD2 (5 bases each). Trimming cost V 2 bases and J 0 bases, with 14 bases left between them. The CDR3 sequence is 17 residues long. CDR1 and CDR2 from the germline V gene are MNHNS and SASEGT. CDR3 sequence (DNA): TGTGCCAGCAGTGAAAGCGGTTGGGGGTTAGCCAAAAACATTCAGTACTTC. Its protein is CASSESGWGLAKNIQYF.

The chain carries TRBV19 and TRBJ2-3; a possible D gene is TRBD2 (6 bases). The CDR3 has 17 amino acids. V gave up 5 bases and J gave up 7 bases, with 25 bases separating them. Germline V gene lookup returns CDR1 LNHDA and CDR2 SQIVND (reference sequence). CDR3 protein: CASSVQLASLKGNTQYF. DNA for the CDR3: TGTGCCAGTAGTGTCCAACTAGCCAGTTTAAAAGGCAATACGCAGTATTTT. Full variable domain (missing parts from reference TRBV19 and TRBJ2-3): DGGITQSPKYLFRKEGQNVTLSCEQNLNHDAMYWYRQDPGQGLRLIYYSQIVNDFQKGDIAEGYSVSREKKESFPLTVTSAQKNPTAFYLCASSVQLASLKGNTQYFGPGTRLTVL.

The chain recombines TRBV29-1 with TRBJ2-2; 8 nucleotides align to TRBD1. CDR3 size: 14 residues. The V and J ends lost 3 bases and 7 bases, in that order; junction bases with no gene match: 7. Germline lookup yields CDR1 SQVTM and CDR2 ANQGSEA. The CDR3: CSVDSQGGGGELFF. The CDR3 nucleotides read TGCAGCGTTGATTCACAGGGGGGAGGCGGGGAGCTGTTTTTT.

This clone showed up just a few times. The J gene is TRBJ2-1, the V gene TRBV7-2; TRBD2 aligns across 7 bases. Germline CDR1 and CDR2: SGHTA and FQGNSA. The CDR3 is made up of 15 amino acids. V dropped 1 base and J dropped 10; count of bases not matched to a gene: 10. CDR3 sequence: CASSLEGGSRGEQFF. In DNA form, the CDR3 reads TGTGCCAGCAGCTTAGAGGGCGGGAGCCGGGGGGAGCAGTTCTTC. The full variable domain, in which reference TRBV7-2 and TRBJ2-1 provide the parts outside the CDR3, is GAGVSQSPSNKVTEKGKDVELRCDPISGHTALYWYRQSLGQGLEFLIYFQGNSAPDKSGLPSDRFSAERTGGSVSTLTIQRTQQEDSAVYLCASSLEGGSRGEQFFGPGTRLTVL.

The V gene is TRBV7-3, the J gene TRBJ1-1; no clear D gene. Germline V CDR1 and CDR2: SGHTA, FQGTGA. The CDR3 spans 13 residues. Deletions cut 2 bases from V and 1 base from J, with 5 bases between. The DNA for the CDR3 is TGTGCCAGCAGCTTACTGGGGAACACTGAAGCTTTCTTT. It is translated as CASSLLGNTEAFF.

This chain joins TRBV19 and TRBJ2-1, with 10 bases fitting TRBD2. Germline V CDR1 and CDR2: LNHDA, SQIVND (reference sequence). The CDR3 covers 17 residues. The trim removed 2 bases at V and 5 bases at J, leaving 9 bases unmatched. Here the CDR3 DNA reads TGTGCCAGTAGTATACCGCGGACTAGCGGAACCCACAATGAGCAGTTCTTC. Residues: CASSIPRTSGTHNEQFF.